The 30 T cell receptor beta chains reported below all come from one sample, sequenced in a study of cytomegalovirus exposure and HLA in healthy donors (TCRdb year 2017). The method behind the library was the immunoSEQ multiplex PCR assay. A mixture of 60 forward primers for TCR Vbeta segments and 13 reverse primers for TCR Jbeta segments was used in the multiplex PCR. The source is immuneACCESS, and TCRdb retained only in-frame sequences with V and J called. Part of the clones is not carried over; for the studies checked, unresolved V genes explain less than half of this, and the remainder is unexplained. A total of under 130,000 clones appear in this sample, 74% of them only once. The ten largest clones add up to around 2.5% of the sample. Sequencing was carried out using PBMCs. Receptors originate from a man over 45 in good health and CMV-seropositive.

The CDR3 spells CASSLGSAAAYNEQFF. CDR3 DNA sequence: TGTGCCAGCAGCTTAGGCAGCGCCGCGGCATACAATGAGCAGTTCTTC. The chain combines TRBV11-2 with TRBJ2-1; D gene uncertain. The CDR3 contains 16 residues. With 1 base removed from V and 4 bases from J, the gap between germline ends came to 14 bases. Germline V gene sequence: CDR1 SGHAT, CDR2 FQNNGV.

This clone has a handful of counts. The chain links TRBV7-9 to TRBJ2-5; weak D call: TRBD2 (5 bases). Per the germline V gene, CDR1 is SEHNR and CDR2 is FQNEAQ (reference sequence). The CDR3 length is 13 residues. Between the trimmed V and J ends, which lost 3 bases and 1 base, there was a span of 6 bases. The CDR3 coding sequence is TGTGCCAGCAGCTTCGGGGTCCAAGAGACCCAGTACTTC. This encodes CASSFGVQETQYF. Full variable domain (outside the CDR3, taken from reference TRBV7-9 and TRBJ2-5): DTGVSQNPRHKITKRGQNVTFRCDPISEHNRLYWYRQTLGQGPEFLTYFQNEAQLEKSRLLSDRFSAERPKGSFSTLEIQRTEQGDSAMYLCASSFGVQETQYFGPGTRLLVL.

This chain's CDR3 is CAWNPDRAGVQQYF. CDR3 in DNA: TGTGCCTGGAATCCGGACAGGGCCGGTGTCCAGCAGTACTTC. The chain employs TRBV30 and TRBJ2-7; 8 bases match TRBD1. V gave up 4 bases and J gave up 8 bases; unmatched junction bases: 13. The length of the CDR3 is 14 residues. Germline CDR1 reads GTSNPN; CDR2 reads SVGIG (reference sequence).

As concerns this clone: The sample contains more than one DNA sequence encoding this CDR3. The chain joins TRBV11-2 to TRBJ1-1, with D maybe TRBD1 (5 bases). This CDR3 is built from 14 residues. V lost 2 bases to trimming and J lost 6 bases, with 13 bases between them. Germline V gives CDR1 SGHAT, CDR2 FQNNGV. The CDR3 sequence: CASSLRQGGSEAFF. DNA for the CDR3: TGTGCCAGCAGCTTAAGGCAGGGAGGATCTGAAGCTTTCTTT.

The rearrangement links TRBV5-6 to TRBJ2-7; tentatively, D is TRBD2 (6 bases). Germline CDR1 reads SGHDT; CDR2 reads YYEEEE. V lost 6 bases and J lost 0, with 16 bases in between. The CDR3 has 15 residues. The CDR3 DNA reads TGTGCCAGCACCCTGGGAAGGAGGGTCTCCTACGAGCAGTACTTC. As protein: CASTLGRRVSYEQYF.

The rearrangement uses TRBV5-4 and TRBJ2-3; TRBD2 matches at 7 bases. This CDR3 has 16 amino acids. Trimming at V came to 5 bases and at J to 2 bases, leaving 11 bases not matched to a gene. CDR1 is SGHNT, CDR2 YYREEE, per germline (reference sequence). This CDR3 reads CASRLGSGLVTDTQYF. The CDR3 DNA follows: TGTGCCAGCAGGCTGGGTAGCGGGCTTGTCACAGATACGCAGTATTTT.

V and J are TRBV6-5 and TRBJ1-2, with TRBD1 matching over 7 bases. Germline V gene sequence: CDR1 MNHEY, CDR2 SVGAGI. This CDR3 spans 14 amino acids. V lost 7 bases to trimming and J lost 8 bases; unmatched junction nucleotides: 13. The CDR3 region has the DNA TGTGCCAGCACTGAGTGGCAGGGGGATAAAGGCTACACCTTC. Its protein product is CASTEWQGDKGYTF.

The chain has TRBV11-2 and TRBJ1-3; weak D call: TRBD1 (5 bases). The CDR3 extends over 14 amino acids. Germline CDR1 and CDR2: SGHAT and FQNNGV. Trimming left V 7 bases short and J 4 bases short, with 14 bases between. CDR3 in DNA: TGTGCCAGCACCTGGGGGGGGACCGGAAACACCATATATTTT. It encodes CASTWGGTGNTIYF.

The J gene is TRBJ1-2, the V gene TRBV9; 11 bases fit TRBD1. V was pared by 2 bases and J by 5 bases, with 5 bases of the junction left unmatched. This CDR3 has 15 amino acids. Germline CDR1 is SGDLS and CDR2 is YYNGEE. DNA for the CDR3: TGTGCCAGCAGCGTGGACAGGGGGCAAGGGTATGGCTACACCTTC. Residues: CASSVDRGQGYGYTF.

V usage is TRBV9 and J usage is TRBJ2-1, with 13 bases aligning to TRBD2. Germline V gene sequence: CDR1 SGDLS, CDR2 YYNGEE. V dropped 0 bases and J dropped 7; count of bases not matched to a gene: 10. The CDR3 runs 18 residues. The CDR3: CASSVALAGGPSGNEQFF. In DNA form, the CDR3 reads TGTGCCAGCAGCGTAGCACTAGCGGGAGGGCCTTCGGGGAATGAGCAGTTCTTC.

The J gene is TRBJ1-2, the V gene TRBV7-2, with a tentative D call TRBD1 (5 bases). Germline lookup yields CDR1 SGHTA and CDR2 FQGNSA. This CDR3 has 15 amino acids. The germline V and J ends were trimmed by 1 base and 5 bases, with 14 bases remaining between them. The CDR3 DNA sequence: TGTGCCAGCAGCTTAGACAAGCAGGGTTGGTATGGCTACACCTTC. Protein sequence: CASSLDKQGWYGYTF.

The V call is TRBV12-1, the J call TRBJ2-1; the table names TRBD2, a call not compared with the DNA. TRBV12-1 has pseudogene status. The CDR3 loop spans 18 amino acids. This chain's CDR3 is CASSFGLAGGPRYNEQFF. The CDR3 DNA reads TGTGCCAGCAGCTTTGGGCTAGCGGGAGGGCCGAGATACAATGAGCAGTTCTTC.

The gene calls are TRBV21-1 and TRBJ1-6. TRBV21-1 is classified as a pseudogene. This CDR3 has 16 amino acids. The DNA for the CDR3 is TGTGCCAGCAGCGGGCGACAGTCGGGGCGGGGGTCACCCCTCCACTTT. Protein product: CASSGRQSGRGSPLHF.

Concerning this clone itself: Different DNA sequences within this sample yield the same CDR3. CDR3 sequence (DNA): TGTGCCAGCAGTTTCAGGGGCTATGGCTACACCTTC. This sequence encodes CASSFRGYGYTF. The rearrangement links TRBV28 to TRBJ1-2; a weak D match, TRBD1 (6 bases). The CDR3 consists of 12 residues. Germline CDR1 is MDHEN and CDR2 is SYDVKM. The V end was cut by 3 bases, the J end by 4 bases, with 6 bases between.

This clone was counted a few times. The CDR3 protein is CASSFTGGIGYTF. The CDR3 DNA reads TGTGCCAGCAGTTTCACAGGGGGAATTGGCTACACCTTC. The rearrangement links TRBV6-5 to TRBJ1-2; 8 nucleotides match TRBD1. Per the germline V gene, CDR1 is MNHEY and CDR2 is SVGAGI. V was pared by 4 bases and J by 7 bases, with 5 bases of the junction left unmatched. CDR3 length equals 13 residues.

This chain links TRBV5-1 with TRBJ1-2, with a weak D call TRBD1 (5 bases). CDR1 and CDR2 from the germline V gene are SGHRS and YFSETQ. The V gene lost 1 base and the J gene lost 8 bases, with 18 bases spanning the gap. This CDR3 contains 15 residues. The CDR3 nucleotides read TGCGCCAGCAGCTTGTCGACCGGGGGTAATACCGGCTACACCTTC. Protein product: CASSLSTGGNTGYTF.

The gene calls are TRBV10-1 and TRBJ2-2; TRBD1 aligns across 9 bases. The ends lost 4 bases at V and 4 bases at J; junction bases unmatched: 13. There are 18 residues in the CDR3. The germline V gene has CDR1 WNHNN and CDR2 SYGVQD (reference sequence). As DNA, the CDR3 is TGCGCCAGCAGTGCGAAACAAATGCAGGACAGGGGCACCGGGGAGCTGTTTTTT. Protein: CASSAKQMQDRGTGELFF.

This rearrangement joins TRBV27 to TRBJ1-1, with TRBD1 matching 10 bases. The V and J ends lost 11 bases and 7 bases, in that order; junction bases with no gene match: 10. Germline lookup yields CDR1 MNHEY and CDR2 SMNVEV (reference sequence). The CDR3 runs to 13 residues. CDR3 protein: CAAGLWDRGEAFF. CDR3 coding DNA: TGTGCCGCTGGGTTGTGGGACAGGGGTGAAGCTTTCTTT.

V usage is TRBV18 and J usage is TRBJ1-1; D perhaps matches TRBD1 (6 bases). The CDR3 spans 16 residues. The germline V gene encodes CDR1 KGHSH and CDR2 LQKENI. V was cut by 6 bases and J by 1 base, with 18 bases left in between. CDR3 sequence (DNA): TGTGCCAGCTCCTTGAAGTGGGGGCCGCAGAACACTGAAGCTTTCTTT. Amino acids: CASSLKWGPQNTEAFF. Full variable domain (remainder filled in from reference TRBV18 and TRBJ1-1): NAGVMQNPRHLVRRRGQEARLRCSPMKGHSHVYWYRQLPEEGLKFMVYLQKENIIDESGMPKERFSAEFPKEGPSILRIQQVVRGDSAAYFCASSLKWGPQNTEAFFGQGTRLTVV.

The CDR3 DNA is TGTGCCAGCAGTGATGGCAGTAGCTCCTACGAGCAGTACTTC. Residues: CASSDGSSSYEQYF. The J gene is TRBJ2-5, the V gene TRBV6-1; D is ambiguous. The end of the DNA is better explained by TRBJ2-7, so the J call may be wrong. There are 14 residues in the CDR3. From germline, CDR1 is MNHNS and CDR2 SASEGT.

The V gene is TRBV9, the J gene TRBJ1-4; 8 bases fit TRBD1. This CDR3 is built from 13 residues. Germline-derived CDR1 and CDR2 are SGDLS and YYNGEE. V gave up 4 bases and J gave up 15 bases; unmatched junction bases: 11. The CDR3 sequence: CASSPRTTGQVFF. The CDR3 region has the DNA TGTGCCAGCAGCCCCAGAACGACGGGACAGGTGTTTTTT.

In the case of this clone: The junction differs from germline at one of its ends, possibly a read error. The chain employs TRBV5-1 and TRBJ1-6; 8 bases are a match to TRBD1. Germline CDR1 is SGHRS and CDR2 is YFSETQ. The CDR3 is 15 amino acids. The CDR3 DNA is TGCGCCAGCAGCAGAGCAGGGGGCGAGAATTCACCCCCCCACTTT. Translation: CASSRAGGENSPPHF.

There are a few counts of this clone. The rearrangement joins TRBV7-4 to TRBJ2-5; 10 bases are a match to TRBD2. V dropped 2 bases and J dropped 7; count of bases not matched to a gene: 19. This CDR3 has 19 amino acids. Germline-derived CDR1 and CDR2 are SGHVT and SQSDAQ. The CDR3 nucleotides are TGTGCCAGCAGCTTATCAAACAATGGTCTCAGCGGGAGGGGGGGGACCCAGTACTTC. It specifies CASSLSNNGLSGRGGTQYF. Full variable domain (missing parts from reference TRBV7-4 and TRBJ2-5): GAGVSQSPRYKVAKRGRDVALRCDSISGHVTLYWYRQTLGQGSEVLTYSQSDAQRDKSGRPSGRFSAERPERSVSTLKIQRTEQGDSAVYLCASSLSNNGLSGRGGTQYFGPGTRLLVL.

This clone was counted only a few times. CDR3 in DNA: TGTGCCAGCTCTCGGACAGATGCCAATCAGCCCCAGCATTTT. It yields the protein CASSRTDANQPQHF. The rearrangement links TRBV18 to TRBJ1-5; weak D call: TRBD1 (6 bases). Germline lookup yields CDR1 KGHSH and CDR2 LQKENI. V was clipped by 6 bases and J by 3 bases, with 12 bases between them. The CDR3 is 14 amino acids.

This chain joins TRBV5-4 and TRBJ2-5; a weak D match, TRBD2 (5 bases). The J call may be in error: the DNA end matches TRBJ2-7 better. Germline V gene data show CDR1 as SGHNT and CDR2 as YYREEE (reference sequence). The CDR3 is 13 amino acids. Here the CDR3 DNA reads TGTGCCAGCAGCTTCTGGCCGGGATACGAGCAGTACTTC. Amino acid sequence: CASSFWPGYEQYF.

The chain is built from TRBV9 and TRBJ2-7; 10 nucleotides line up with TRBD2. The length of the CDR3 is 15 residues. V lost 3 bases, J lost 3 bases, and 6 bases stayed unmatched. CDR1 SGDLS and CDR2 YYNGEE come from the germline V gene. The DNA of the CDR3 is TGTGCCAGCAGCGCTCGGGCTAGCGGGAGCTACGAGCAGTACTTC. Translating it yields CASSARASGSYEQYF. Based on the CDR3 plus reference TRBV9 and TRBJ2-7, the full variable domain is DSGVTQTPKHLITATGQRVTLRCSPRSGDLSVYWYQQSLDQGLQFLIQYYNGEERAKGNILERFSAQQFPDLHSELNLSSLELGDSALYFCASSARASGSYEQYFGPGTRLTVT.

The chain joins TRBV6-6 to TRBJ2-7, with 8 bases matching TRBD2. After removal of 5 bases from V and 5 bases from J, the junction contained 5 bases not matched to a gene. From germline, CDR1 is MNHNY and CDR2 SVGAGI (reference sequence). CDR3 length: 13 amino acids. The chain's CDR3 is CASSPGRANEQYF. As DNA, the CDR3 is TGTGCCAGCAGTCCCGGGAGGGCCAACGAGCAGTACTTC.

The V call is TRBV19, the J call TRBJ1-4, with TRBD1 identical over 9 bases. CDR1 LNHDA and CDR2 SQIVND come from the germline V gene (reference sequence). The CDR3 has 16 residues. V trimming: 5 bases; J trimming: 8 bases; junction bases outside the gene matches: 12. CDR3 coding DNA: TGTGCCAGTAGTGGATACAGGGGGCTGGCTGAGGAAAAACTGTTTTTT. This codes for CASSGYRGLAEEKLFF. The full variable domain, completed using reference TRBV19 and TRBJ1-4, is DGGITQSPKYLFRKEGQNVTLSCEQNLNHDAMYWYRQDPGQGLRLIYYSQIVNDFQKGDIAEGYSVSREKKESFPLTVTSAQKNPTAFYLCASSGYRGLAEEKLFFGSGTQLSVL.

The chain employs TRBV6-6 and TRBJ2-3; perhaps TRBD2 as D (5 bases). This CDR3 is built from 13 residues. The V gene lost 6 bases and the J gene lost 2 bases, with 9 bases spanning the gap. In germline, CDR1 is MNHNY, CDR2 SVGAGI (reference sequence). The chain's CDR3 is CASRAGNTDTQYF. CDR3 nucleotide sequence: TGTGCCAGCAGAGCCGGGAACACAGATACGCAGTATTTT.

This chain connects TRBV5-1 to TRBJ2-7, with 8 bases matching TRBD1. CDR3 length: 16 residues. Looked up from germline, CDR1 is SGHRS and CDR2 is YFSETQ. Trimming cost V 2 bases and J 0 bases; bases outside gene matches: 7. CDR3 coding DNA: TGCGCCAGCAGCTTCCGACAGGGGATGAGCTCCTACGAGCAGTACTTC. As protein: CASSFRQGMSSYEQYF.